Sequencing of this TCR beta chain was carried out in a study of shared clonotypes between healthy human individuals (TCRdb year 2020). Notes on the research overall: The cohort comprised a couple of women and three men aged 18 to 49 years. Blood TCR repertoires of roughly five healthy adults were deeply sequenced to estimate repertoire size and the extent of clonotype sharing between individuals. Different laboratories and diverse techniques were used to prepare libraries and sequence TCR repertoires, to increase sequencing depth and limit assay-specific biases. Between about 0.8 and 9 billion PBMCs per donor were obtained by leukapheresis. Study-wide findings and limitations: The genetic and exposure-history diversity represented was limited by the small number of donors. Pairwise subsampling indicated that sequencing depth was expected to affect the degree of clonotype sharing among donors. Sampling was restricted to blood, and TCR repertoires in tissue are likely to differ from TCR repertoires in blood.

The donors were healthy, HIV-negative adults with no recently reported acute infections or vaccinations. All donors were Caucasian adults living in Nashville, Tennessee, USA. For unsorted samples, 90 million to 95 million PBMCs were counted, and genomic DNA was extracted using the QIAamp DNA Blood Mini kit. Blood was obtained by leukapheresis, after which PBMCs were separated by Ficoll-Histopaque density gradient centrifugation and cryopreserved in liquid nitrogen vapor phase. TCR CDR3 regions were amplified from genomic DNA by multiplex PCR using the deep immunoSEQ assay. Genomic DNA extracted from each cell subset was distributed evenly over all wells of several immunoSEQ 96-well plates, and each plate served as one replicate. For unsorted PBMC, roughly 300 ng of genomic DNA, equivalent to approximately 30,000 T cell genomes, went into each replicate PCR. Genomic DNA from unsorted PBMC was sequenced over ten immunoSEQ deep assay plates. Purified libraries were measured with a Qubit 3.0 fluorometer, size-checked on a Bioanalyzer 2100, and measured again with the KAPA Library Quantification kit. A separate single-read 150-cycle Illumina NextSeq 550 flow cell was used to sequence each immunoSEQ 96-well plate. As for the original processing: Because only junctional sequences without quality scores were contained in the immunoSEQ output, filtering matching that applied to full-length reads could not be performed. To assign V/J genes and CDR3, sequences were annotated using PyIR, a Python wrapper for IgBLAST v1.9, with IMGT germline references. Any read was removed if the V/J assignment was weak (E-value above 1e-6), the CDR3 was missing, or the read contained stop codons, out-of-frame junctions, or ambiguous translated residues. A V3J clonotype was defined by an identical inferred V gene, J gene, and CDR3 amino acid sequence. Percentage overlap between repertoires was calculated by dividing the number of shared unique clonotypes by the size of the smaller repertoire. Richness of each repertoire was evaluated using RTK rarefaction, the Chao1 estimator, and Recon v2.1 estimates of unobserved clonotypes. TCRdb mirrors the immuneACCESS table, restricted to in-frame sequences. Some clones are absent from its copies; in checked studies, under half trace to an unresolved V gene, and the reason for the others is unknown. V, J and clone size are those of that table, while D and trimming were read from the DNA. In this sample the table shows hundreds of thousands of clones, 70% to 80% of which occur a single time. The leading ten clones occupy roughly an eighth of the sample.

CDR1 and CDR2 are read off the germline V gene as KGHSH and LQKENI. V drops 7 bases and J drops 5 bases, leaving 11 bases in between. The cysteine opens and the phenylalanine closes a CDR3 of 12 amino acids. The DNA shown is the 36-base CDR3, in frame from base 1. A word on this clone: Its cognate antigen has yet to be identified. Base qualities are missing; no much larger clone stands one base away.

Sequenced input: PBMCs. The V and J segments used are TRBV18 and TRBJ1-2, with TRBD1 as a weak D call on 5 bases. This receptor was taken from a woman in her thirties or forties in good health. Some clones in this sample may be carry-over from other donors' samples. The nucleotide sequence is TGTGCCAGCTTTGGCCAGGGATATGGCTACACCTTC. It encodes CASFGQGYGYTF.